This T cell receptor (beta chain) was found in a study of regulatory T cells in long-lasting Graves disease (dated by TCRdb to 2020 to 2022). About the study as a whole: Newly diagnosed Graves' disease patients had taken antithyroid drugs for less than 3 months. This study used TCR sequencing and RNA sequencing of peripheral blood to compare persistent Graves' disease patients against newly diagnosed Graves' disease patients. TCR sequencing covered some 13 persistent and around 20 newly diagnosed Graves' disease patients, some 33 samples in total. The study was registered as a clinical trial and conducted in China. Overall study outcomes, separate from this receptor: A larger number of public clonotypes was shared among persistent patients (about 2,700) than among newly diagnosed patients (approximately 1,000). Sequencing and analysis were restricted to the TCR beta chain. Only peripheral blood was studied, because thyroid tissue, the primary lesion, was inaccessible. Persistent Graves' disease patients showed lower TCR Shannon entropy and fewer highly expanded clones than newly diagnosed patients, suggesting clonal expansion. Persistent disease showed preferential use of TRBV28, TRBJ1-2 and TRBJ2-5, whereas newly diagnosed disease favored TRBV20-1 and TRBJ2-1. As a limitation, the authors acknowledged that the small sample size may reduce accuracy.

This clonotype was picked up many times. Its cognate antigen has yet to be identified. No clone much larger than this one lies a single base away; base qualities are absent. Library creation used multiplex PCR. This sample was sequenced with an Illumina HiSeq 4000. TCR beta libraries were built with iRepertoire HTBI primers and Arm-PCR amplification of CDR3 regions. Gel purification was performed on PCR products prior to sequencing. As for the original processing: Gene usage analysis of CDR3 amino acid clonotypes relied on the 60 or so TRBV and about 15 TRBJ segments identified across samples. Filtered high-quality paired reads were merged into contigs using COPE and FqMerger. BLAST was used to align contigs to the IMGT TRBV, TRBD and TRBJ reference genes, and CDR3 was defined following IMGT. Any clonotype with a frequency above 0.1% was classified as a highly expanded clone. Repertoire diversity was measured by Shannon entropy, and V-J evenness by the Gini coefficient. A clonotype was considered public if more than one individual shared it. In-frame beta chains were kept once TCRdb had trimmed the public reads at Q25 with fastp and called clones with MiXCR. Merged by CDR3 protein, the rows form single entries marked with the most common genes and DNA. TCRdb, not the authors, supplied the V and J calls. The sample table shows roughly 260,000 distinct CDR3 sequences, and about 20% are seen once. The ten top clones hold 12% to 15% of the sample.

Taken with the paper, the label for time point translates to: newly diagnosed GD, antithyroid drugs for less than 3 months. RNA was extracted from PBMCs in TRIzol for both TCR sequencing and RNA sequencing. The diagnosis of Graves' disease was made according to American Thyroid Association guidelines. Patients were recruited from an endocrinology department in Xi'an, China. From each patient, around 9 milliliters of peripheral blood was collected into an EDTA anticoagulant tube. PBMCs were isolated by Ficoll Paque Plus density gradient separation without further T cell sorting. An Agilent 2100 Bioanalyzer and agarose gel were used to assess RNA quality, and a NanoDrop 2000 was used to measure RNA concentration. CDR3 length: 15 amino acids, cysteine to phenylalanine. Only the CDR3 portion is preserved as DNA: 45 bases, with reading frame beginning at the first base. CDR1 DFQATT and CDR2 SNEGSKA were looked up in the germline V gene (reference sequence). Germline trimming amounts to 6 bases on V and 1 base on J, with 9 as the count of junction bases outside the gene matches.

These data are also associated with another study on T cells in Graves' hyperthyroidism and ophthalmopathy. In that second paper, the authors write: Stable Graves' hyperthyroidism was defined as the absence of progression to ophthalmopathy over 18 months of follow-up. Hyperthyroidism patients were newly diagnosed, with disease duration under 2 months, and aged 18 to 65 years. Patients with uncontrolled infections, other autoimmune diseases, pregnancy or lactation were excluded. Diagnoses were based on clinical symptoms, serum thyroxine and TRAb, thyroid ultrasound and orbital computed tomography. For the first round of RT-PCR on the TCR CDR3, the HTBI primer set was used together with the Qiagen OneStep RT-PCR kit. Most expanded thyroid clonotypes (frequency above 0.001) were also detected in blood, a finding suggesting that blood repertoires may reflect thyroid immune responses. A model built on a 13 V-J signature distinguished ophthalmopathy from stable hyperthyroidism, reaching 85% to 90% sensitivity and about 81% specificity in cross-validation and 80%/75% in testing. In validation, the model predicted progression to ophthalmopathy a median of approximately 6.3 months before onset, with roughly 70% sensitivity and 72.22% specificity. A discovery cohort of approximately 97 patients, about 44 with Graves' ophthalmopathy and about 60 with stable Graves' hyperthyroidism, was used to find distinguishing TCR V-J signatures. Whether ophthalmopathy could be predicted prospectively was tested in an independent validation cohort made up of 18 hyperthyroidism patients plus 17 patients who later progressed to ophthalmopathy. The 95 to 100 discovery patients were randomly split 7:3 into training and test sets. The study also compared thyroid tissue and blood T-cell repertoires from more than five Graves' hyperthyroidism patients. After sampling, hyperthyroidism patients received methimazole starting at 30 mg daily, and ophthalmopathy patients received high-dose intravenous methylprednisolone. Libraries were constructed in a second round of multiplex PCR, after which size selection and purification were performed. The libraries were sequenced on an Illumina HiSeq2000 using paired-end 100 bp reads. SOAPnuke was used to process the raw data, with reads discarded if the reads contained adapters or uncalled bases, had a mean Phred below 15, or lacked an exact constant-primer or identifier match. COPE v1.2.5 was used to merge high-quality paired reads, and clonotypes were defined as unique nucleotide sequences. MiTCR v1.1 was used to align the clonotypes against IMGT TRBV, TRBD and TRBJ reference segments. The analysis was restricted to V-J combinations with a frequency above 0.0001, which together covered approximately 99% of the repertoires. The TCS score was defined as F50 (clonal expansion) divided by E x V (chaos), with BLOSUM62-based TCRdist calculated between CDR3 peptides within each V-J. Welch's t-statistics and random forest reduced several hundred V-J features to roughly 13, which were used in a naive Bayes classifier (R e1071). Sample size was not statistically predetermined, and investigators were not blinded to group allocation. According to the paper, TCR Vbeta CDR3 sequencing was carried out on 135 peripheral blood samples, which came from approximately 43 ophthalmopathy, 75 or so hyperthyroidism and some 17 progressor patients.

The rearranged chain carries TRBV20-1 and TRBJ2-3; TRBD2 fits 8 bases in the junction. The sequencing used peripheral blood mononuclear cells (PBMCs), collected at new diagnosis, from a patient treated with antithyroid drugs. This TCR derives from a woman aged 25-40 years with Graves disease. Donor details come from another sample of the same person, matched by shared clones. The CDR3 amino acid sequence is: CSAKNSGVRTDTQYF. In nucleotides, the sequence is TGCAGTGCGAAAAATAGCGGGGTGCGCACAGATACGCAGTATTTT.